This TCR beta chain was documented in a study of glioma-infiltrating T cells. Using RNA template, CDR3s of TCR alpha and beta were amplified with iRepertoire arm-PCR. TCRdb reprocessed the multiplex PCR reads via MiXCR and lists one record per CDR3 protein. The sample includes around 100,000 distinct CDR3 sequences, 29% of them seen just once. Trimming pared 2 bases from V and 4 bases from J, leaving 8 bases between. The CDR3 has 13 amino acids. This sequence was found in a human donor with low-grade glioma or glioblastoma, undergoing nonglioma brain surgery, or in good health (not recorded which). The V and J genes are TRBV12-3 or TRBV12-4 and TRBJ1-2; D is ambiguous. The material sequenced was glioma tissue, nonneoplastic brain tissue, or PBMCs (not recorded which). The CDR3 nucleotides are TGTGCCAGCAGTTTAAACAACTTCTATGGCTACACCTTC. It specifies CASSLNNFYGYTF.